The 29 T cell receptor beta chains reported below all come from one sample, sequenced in a study of control samples from healthy donors and cancer patients. TCRdb's copy holds only in-frame clones and misses some; the assay was immunoSEQ multiplex PCR. The sample carries some 71,000 clones, roughly 91% recorded once. Input material: PBMCs. The source of these receptors is a man aged 60 to 69 with lung cancer.

V gene TRBV10-3 combines with J gene TRBJ1-2; TRBD1 matches 8 bases. J lost 4 bases, V lost 10 bases, and 8 bases had no gene match. The CDR3 is made up of 13 amino acids. Germline lookup yields CDR1 ENHRY and CDR2 SYGVKD. CDR3 residues: CATTNQGAYGYTF. CDR3 coding DNA: TGTGCCACCACGAATCAGGGGGCCTATGGCTACACCTTC.

Comments on this clone: Relative to the germline gene, one junction end is altered; a read error may explain this. For the CDR3, the DNA is TGTGCCAGCAGCAAAGGGGTGACAGGGAGTCTGAACTCACCCATCCACTTT. As protein: CASSKGVTGSLNSPIHF. The chain has TRBV7-9 and TRBJ1-6, with 7 bases lining up with TRBD1. Germline loops: CDR1 SEHNR, CDR2 FQNEAQ (reference sequence). The CDR3 totals 17 residues.

The chain combines TRBV11-2 with TRBJ2-2; D is perhaps TRBD1 (6 bases). The CDR3 loop spans 18 amino acids. Germline V gene lookup returns CDR1 SGHAT and CDR2 FQNNGV. The V gene lost 4 bases and the J gene lost 1 base, with 19 bases spanning the gap. DNA for the CDR3: TGTGCCAGCAGCTCCCTGGACAGACTGGACGGGAACACCGGGGAGCTGTTTTTT. Its translation: CASSSLDRLDGNTGELFF.

V usage is TRBV20-1 and J usage is TRBJ2-1; D is perhaps TRBD2 (6 bases). The germline V gene encodes CDR1 DFQATT and CDR2 SNEGSKA (reference sequence). The CDR3 loop spans 11 amino acids. V lost 3 bases and J lost 6, with 6 bases in between. CDR3 nucleotide sequence: TGCAGTGCTAGTAGCGGCAATGAGCAGTTCTTC. As protein: CSASSGNEQFF.

V gene TRBV6-1 combines with J gene TRBJ2-5; 11 bases match TRBD2. Germline CDR1 is MNHNS and CDR2 is SASEGT. The CDR3 totals 17 residues. V trimming: 0 bases; J trimming: 1 base; junction bases outside the gene matches: 4. CDR3 region: CASSEALAGGPQETQYF. The DNA for the CDR3 is TGTGCCAGCAGTGAAGCTCTAGCGGGGGGTCCCCAAGAGACCCAGTACTTC.

The V gene is TRBV5-5, the J gene TRBJ2-5, with 14 nucleotides matching TRBD2. CDR3 size: 17 residues. The germline gives CDR1 SGHKS, CDR2 YYEKEE (reference sequence). Trimming removed 4 bases from V and 1 base from J; junction bases left unmatched: 6. CDR3 residues: CASSPGTSGGSQETQYF. The CDR3 DNA follows: TGTGCCAGCAGCCCGGGGACTAGCGGGGGATCCCAAGAGACCCAGTACTTC.

This CDR3 reads CASSTPNEKLFF. As DNA, the CDR3 is TGTGCCAGCAGTACGCCTAATGAAAAACTGTTTTTT. This rearrangement joins TRBV6-5 to TRBJ1-4; D remains unclear. Trimming removed 5 bases at V and 3 bases at J, with 4 bases between. CDR1 MNHEY and CDR2 SVGAGI come from the germline V gene. The CDR3 totals 12 residues.

V is TRBV2 and J is TRBJ2-1, with 8 bases fitting TRBD2. From germline, CDR1 is SNHLY and CDR2 FYNNEI. V was pared by 6 bases and J by 6 bases, with 10 bases of the junction left unmatched. The CDR3 contains 15 residues. CDR3 residues: CASRPGLVSSNEQFF. The CDR3 DNA reads TGTGCCAGCAGGCCGGGACTAGTTTCTTCCAATGAGCAGTTCTTC.

This chain uses TRBV7-2 with TRBJ1-5, with D unclear. The CDR3 runs to 16 residues. Germline V gene lookup returns CDR1 SGHTA and CDR2 FQGNSA. V lost 1 base to trimming and J lost 7 bases, with 17 bases between them. The CDR3: CASSLGGLTLSQPQHF. In DNA, the CDR3 is TGTGCCAGCAGCTTAGGAGGGTTGACGTTATCCCAGCCCCAGCATTTT. The full variable domain, rest sourced from reference TRBV7-2 and TRBJ1-5, is GAGVSQSPSNKVTEKGKDVELRCDPISGHTALYWYRQSLGQGLEFLIYFQGNSAPDKSGLPSDRFSAERTGGSVSTLTIQRTQQEDSAVYLCASSLGGLTLSQPQHFGDGTRLSIL.

The chain uses TRBV3-1 (or the pseudogene TRBV3-2) and TRBJ1-3; D is uncertain. The CDR3 runs to 14 residues. Germline CDR1 LGHDT, CDR2 YNNKEL (reference sequence). The V end was cut by 1 base, the J end by 0 bases, with 4 bases between. CDR3 loop: CASSQAVSGNTIYF. The CDR3 DNA is TGTGCCAGCAGCCAAGCGGTCTCTGGAAACACCATATATTTT.

This clone was observed a single time. This chain joins TRBV3-1 (or the pseudogene TRBV3-2) and TRBJ1-4; tentatively, D is TRBD1 (5 bases). Trimming pared 6 bases from V and 7 bases from J, leaving 18 bases between. This CDR3 is 15 amino acids long. Germline V CDR1 and CDR2: LGHDT, YNNKEL (reference sequence). Here the CDR3 reads CASSPKGNLGEKLFF. CDR3 sequence (DNA): TGTGCCAGCAGTCCCAAGGGGAATTTGGGTGAAAAACTGTTTTTT.

The V gene is TRBV25-1, the J gene TRBJ1-2; maybe TRBD1 (5 bases). The CDR3 runs to 14 residues. V lost 3 bases, J lost 1 base, and 9 bases lay in between. Per germline, CDR1 MGHDK and CDR2 SYGVNS. CDR3 region: CASSDGGVNYGYTF. The CDR3 coding sequence is TGTGCCAGCAGTGATGGGGGTGTTAACTATGGCTACACCTTC.

The chain joins TRBV6-5 to TRBJ1-2; D may be TRBD1 (6 bases). Per germline, CDR1 MNHEY and CDR2 SVGAGI. This CDR3 contains 13 residues. V lost 7 bases, J lost 5 bases, and 14 bases lay in between. The CDR3 nucleotides read TGTGCCAGCATTGGGGGGCTACGTTATGGCTACACCTTC. This codes for CASIGGLRYGYTF.

V gene TRBV7-8 combines with J gene TRBJ2-1; TRBD2 agrees at 9 bases. The CDR3 spans 16 residues. Germline V gives CDR1 SGHVS, CDR2 FQNEAQ. J was trimmed by 5 bases and V by 0 bases; bases with no gene match: 5. The CDR3 region has the DNA TGTGCCAGCAGCTTAGCAGCGAGCGGGGGGAACAATGAGCAGTTCTTC. Translated, it gives CASSLAASGGNNEQFF.

The chain recombines TRBV30 with TRBJ2-2; no clear D gene. The CDR3 is 13 amino acids. CDR1 is GTSNPN, CDR2 SVGIG, per germline (reference sequence). V dropped 3 bases and J dropped 3 bases, with 8 bases sitting between them. The CDR3 loop reads CAWSFSDTGELFF. DNA of the CDR3: TGTGCCTGGAGCTTCAGTGACACCGGGGAGCTGTTTTTT.

For the CDR3, the DNA is TGCGCCAGCAGCCCCGGAAGAAACACAGATACGCAGTATTTT. As protein: CASSPGRNTDTQYF. The rearrangement links TRBV4-1 to TRBJ2-3; D is ambiguous. The germline V gene encodes CDR1 MGHRA and CDR2 YSYEKL. Trimming took 4 bases from V and 2 from J, leaving 10 bases between them. The CDR3 extends over 14 amino acids.

This clone has a handful of counts. The chain recombines TRBV5-1 with TRBJ2-2; D gene unclear. Germline loops: CDR1 SGHRS, CDR2 YFSETQ. The V end lost 1 base, the J end lost 3 bases, and 7 bases lay between the germline ends. The CDR3 has 14 residues. The CDR3 DNA follows: TGCGCCAGCAGCTTGTCGGCCTACACCGGGGAGCTGTTTTTT. It translates to CASSLSAYTGELFF.

The V gene is TRBV7-6, the J gene TRBJ1-3; D remains unclear. Per germline, CDR1 SGHVS and CDR2 FNYEAQ. The germline V and J ends were trimmed by 3 bases and 0 bases, with 9 bases remaining between them. The CDR3 contains 15 residues. CDR3 nucleotides: TGTGCCAGCAGCTTCGACACGAGCTCTGGAAACACCATATATTTT. Translation gives CASSFDTSSGNTIYF.

This clone came up a few times. The chain combines TRBV9 with TRBJ1-6; the match to TRBD1 covers 10 bases. Germline V gene lookup returns CDR1 SGDLS and CDR2 YYNGEE. CDR3 length: 15 amino acids. The junction had 6 bases not matched to a gene; V was cut back by 3 bases and J by 9 bases. The CDR3: CASSAPGQGFSPLHF. The CDR3, as DNA: TGTGCCAGCAGCGCTCCGGGACAGGGGTTTTCACCCCTCCACTTT.

This chain links TRBV5-1 with TRBJ2-1; D is unresolved. Germline CDR1 SGHRS, CDR2 YFSETQ. CDR3 length: 13 residues. Between the trimmed V and J ends, which lost 5 bases and 0 bases, there was a span of 6 bases. The CDR3 sequence is CASRVLSYNEQFF. CDR3 bases: TGCGCCAGCAGAGTGCTCTCCTACAATGAGCAGTTCTTC. The variable domain in full, with the rest retrieved from reference TRBV5-1 and TRBJ2-1, is KAGVTQTPRYLIKTRGQQVTLSCSPISGHRSVSWYQQTPGQGLQFLFEYFSETQRNKGNFPGRFSGRQFSNSRSEMNVSTLELGDSALYLCASRVLSYNEQFFGPGTRLTVL.

V usage is TRBV15 and J usage is TRBJ2-1, with TRBD1 as a possible D gene (6 bases). The CDR3 runs 20 residues. V was trimmed by 7 bases and J by 0 bases, leaving 28 bases between them. Germline loops: CDR1 LNHNV, CDR2 YYDKDF (reference sequence). This CDR3 reads CATILELPGALQPSYNEQFF. CDR3 DNA: TGTGCCACCATCCTGGAACTGCCAGGGGCCCTTCAACCCTCCTACAATGAGCAGTTCTTC.

The chain carries TRBV6-4 and TRBJ1-1, with 10 positions matching TRBD1. Germline V lookup: CDR1 MRHNA, CDR2 SNTAGT. The J segment lost 3 bases and the V segment lost 6 bases, leaving 4 bases of the junction unmatched. This CDR3 has 14 amino acids. The CDR3 DNA reads as TGTGCCAGCAGGCGGGACAGGGGACACACTGAAGCTTTCTTT. Encoded protein: CASRRDRGHTEAFF.

J is TRBJ2-5 and V is TRBV5-4; 10 bases line up with TRBD2. V lost 4 bases to trimming and J lost 1 base; unmatched junction nucleotides: 10. CDR3 size: 17 residues. Germline V gives CDR1 SGHNT, CDR2 YYREEE (reference sequence). The CDR3: CASSTRTSGAGQETQYF. The CDR3 DNA reads TGTGCCAGCAGCACACGTACTAGCGGGGCCGGCCAAGAGACCCAGTACTTC.

J is TRBJ2-2 and V is TRBV2; TRBD2 is a possible D gene (5 bases). The CDR3 has 16 residues. The germline V gene has CDR1 SNHLY and CDR2 FYNNEI. V was trimmed by 7 bases and J by 1 base, leaving 16 bases between them. The CDR3 spells CASTGQPGVNTGELFF. The CDR3 DNA follows: TGTGCCAGCACAGGCCAGCCCGGGGTGAACACCGGGGAGCTGTTTTTT.

The genes are TRBV4-2 and TRBJ1-6; 7 bases line up with TRBD1. V was pared by 0 bases and J by 6 bases, with 2 bases of the junction left unmatched. This CDR3 has 15 amino acids. Looked up from germline, CDR1 is LGHNA and CDR2 is YNFKEQ. CDR3 DNA sequence: TGTGCCAGCAGCCAAGATCAGGGGGTTAATTCACCCCTCCACTTT. It encodes CASSQDQGVNSPLHF.

The chain joins TRBV11-3 to TRBJ1-6; D ambiguous. The CDR3 totals 14 residues. Germline V gives CDR1 SGHNT, CDR2 YENEEA. Trimming cost V 4 bases and J 7 bases, with 11 bases left between them. The CDR3 bases are TGTGCCAGCAGCTCCGGCGGGGAAAATTCACCCCTCCACTTT. Translated, it gives CASSSGGENSPLHF. The full variable domain, in which reference TRBV11-3 and TRBJ1-6 provide the parts outside the CDR3, is EAGVVQSPRYKIIEKKQPVAFWCNPISGHNTLYWYLQNLGQGPELLIRYENEEAVDDSQLPKDRFSAERLKGVDSTLKIQPAELGDSAVYLCASSSGGENSPLHFGNGTRLTVT.

V and J are TRBV25-1 and TRBJ2-3; 7 nucleotides line up with TRBD2. CDR3 length: 13 residues. CDR1 is MGHDK, CDR2 SYGVNS, per germline. Trimming cost V 5 bases and J 4 bases; bases outside gene matches: 3. The DNA of the CDR3 is TGTGCCAGCAGTCCGGGAGGCGCAGATACGCAGTATTTT. As protein: CASSPGGADTQYF. Full variable domain (outside the CDR3, taken from reference TRBV25-1 and TRBJ2-3): EADIYQTPRYLVIGTGKKITLECSQTMGHDKMYWYQQDPGMELHLIHYSYGVNSTEKGDLSSESTVSRIRTEHFPLTLESARPSHTSQYLCASSPGGADTQYFGPGTRLTVL.

This clone appeared once. The V gene is TRBV4-2, the J gene TRBJ1-2; 8 bases fit TRBD1. The CDR3 loop spans 14 amino acids. V was pared by 2 bases and J by 5 bases, with 4 bases of the junction left unmatched. CDR1 and CDR2 (germline): LGHNA, YNFKEQ. Here the CDR3 DNA reads TGTGCCAGCAGCCAAAGTGACAGGGGATATGGCTACACCTTC. This sequence encodes CASSQSDRGYGYTF.

The chain links TRBV25-1 to TRBJ2-1, with 8 nucleotides matching TRBD1. In germline, CDR1 is MGHDK, CDR2 SYGVNS. Losses at the gene ends were 6 bases for V and 4 bases for J; bases not matched to a gene: 5. There are 14 residues in the CDR3. CDR3 sequence (DNA): TGTGCCAGCAGATCGACAGGGGCTTACAATGAGCAGTTCTTC. The encoded protein is CASRSTGAYNEQFF.